Listed here are 29 T cell receptor beta chains from one sample, sequenced in a study of blood T cell repertoires in COVID-19. Sequencing was performed with immunoSEQ multiplex PCR; in TCRdb, only in-frame clones are kept and a portion is missing. The data show 200,000 to 250,000 clones, around 85% seen once. What was sequenced was peripheral blood. The receptors were sampled from a woman between 50 and 59 years old with acute or convalescent COVID-19.

The chain is built from TRBV11-2 and TRBJ1-2; 7 bases are shared with TRBD1. In germline, CDR1 is SGHAT, CDR2 FQNNGV. V lost 4 bases to trimming and J lost 2 bases; unmatched junction nucleotides: 13. The CDR3 runs to 17 residues. The DNA for the CDR3 is TGTGCCAGCAGCTCGATCTTCGGGACAGTACTAAACTATGGCTACACCTTC. This encodes CASSSIFGTVLNYGYTF.

The J gene is TRBJ2-6, the V gene TRBV3-1 (or the pseudogene TRBV3-2); TRBD2 is a possible D gene (6 bases). V was pared by 8 bases and J by 2 bases, with 7 bases between. Germline CDR1 LGHDT, CDR2 YNNKEL (reference sequence). This CDR3 has 13 amino acids. The CDR3 DNA sequence: TGTGCCAGCGGGGGGACTGGGGCCAACGTCCTGACTTTC. Translation: CASGGTGANVLTF.

This chain connects TRBV4-3 to TRBJ1-1; D gene unclear. The germline gives CDR1 LGHNA, CDR2 YSLEER. The CDR3 covers 12 residues. V was pared by 1 base and J by 11 bases, with 11 bases between. This CDR3 is CASSQGANAAFF. CDR3 nucleotides: TGCGCCAGCAGCCAAGGGGCCAATGCTGCTTTCTTT.

J is TRBJ2-7 and V is TRBV6-5; tentative D call: TRBD1 (5 bases). V lost 6 bases to trimming and J lost 7 bases, with 13 bases between them. CDR1 and CDR2 (germline): MNHEY, SVGAGI. There are 12 residues in the CDR3. CDR3 loop: CASRGPAREQYF. CDR3 bases: TGTGCCAGCAGGGGGCCCGCTCGGGAGCAGTACTTC.

CDR3 DNA: TGTGCCAGCAGCTTACAGGGGTCCACAGATACGCAGTATTTT. This sequence encodes CASSLQGSTDTQYF. The chain couples TRBV11-3 to TRBJ2-3; the D gene is possibly TRBD1 (6 bases). Germline assignment: CDR1 SGHNT and CDR2 YENEEA. The CDR3 loop spans 14 amino acids. V was pared by 2 bases and J by 2 bases, with 8 bases between. Based on the CDR3 plus reference TRBV11-3 and TRBJ2-3, the full variable domain is EAGVVQSPRYKIIEKKQPVAFWCNPISGHNTLYWYLQNLGQGPELLIRYENEEAVDDSQLPKDRFSAERLKGVDSTLKIQPAELGDSAVYLCASSLQGSTDTQYFGPGTRLTVL.

The chain employs TRBV6-2 or TRBV6-3 and TRBJ1-5; D not certain. CDR3 length equals 15 residues. CDR1 and CDR2 from the germline V gene are MNHEY and SVGEGT. Trimming cost V 3 bases and J 7 bases, with 16 bases left between them. For the CDR3, the DNA is TGTGCCAGCAGTTATAATGAGGGCGGTGGGCAGCCCCAGCATTTT. Translation: CASSYNEGGGQPQHF.

The V gene is TRBV23-1, the J gene TRBJ2-7; D is ambiguous. TRBV23-1 is an ORF for which the function is uncertain. The CDR3 length is 14 residues. V was pared by 3 bases and J by 3 bases, with 12 bases between. The CDR3 region has the DNA TGCGCCAGCAGTCACCCGGGTCGGTTCTACGAGCAGTACTTC. It codes for CASSHPGRFYEQYF.

The gene calls are TRBV6-2 or TRBV6-3 and TRBJ2-3; D perhaps matches TRBD2 (5 bases). Trimming took off 4 bases at V and 6 bases at J, with 14 bases between the two ends. Germline CDR1 and CDR2: MNHEY and SVGEGT. The CDR3 is made up of 14 amino acids. CDR3 residues: CASSSASLWDTQYF. The CDR3 region has the DNA TGTGCCAGCAGTTCAGCTAGCCTGTGGGATACGCAGTATTTT.

The V call is TRBV5-1, the J call TRBJ2-7, with 11 bases lining up with TRBD2. The J segment lost 6 bases and the V segment lost 2 bases, leaving 7 bases of the junction unmatched. The CDR3 is made up of 15 amino acids. Germline V gene lookup returns CDR1 SGHRS and CDR2 YFSETQ. The CDR3 nucleotides read TGCGCCAGCAGCTTCGGTCTAGCGGGGGGAAGCGAGCAGTACTTC. It is translated as CASSFGLAGGSEQYF.

With respect to this clone: Within the sample, other DNA sequences also encode this same CDR3. The chain recombines TRBV5-1 with TRBJ1-1; a possible D gene is TRBD1 (5 bases). Germline assignment: CDR1 SGHRS and CDR2 YFSETQ. V dropped 0 bases and J dropped 1 base, with 10 bases sitting between them. The CDR3 sequence is 15 residues long. CDR3 region: CASSLAAGQNTEAFF. CDR3 DNA: TGCGCCAGCAGCTTGGCGGCGGGGCAGAACACTGAAGCTTTCTTT.

V usage is TRBV18 and J usage is TRBJ1-3; perhaps TRBD1 as D (5 bases). CDR1 is KGHSH and CDR2 is LQKENI in the germline V gene. Trimming stripped 3 bases from V and 0 bases from J, with 9 bases between. CDR3 length equals 15 residues. Here the CDR3 reads CASSPRGHSGNTIYF. In nucleotides, the CDR3 is TGTGCCAGCTCACCTAGGGGCCACTCTGGAAACACCATATATTTT.

This sequence joins TRBV5-4 and TRBJ2-5; weak D call: TRBD1 (5 bases). V lost 4 bases to trimming and J lost 5 bases, with 18 bases between them. The germline CDR1 and CDR2 sequences are SGHNT and YYREEE (reference sequence). The length of the CDR3 is 15 residues. The CDR3 protein is CASSTAGYRRETQYF. The CDR3 DNA follows: TGTGCCAGCAGCACCGCAGGGTACCGAAGGGAGACCCAGTACTTC. The whole variable domain, remainder taken from reference TRBV5-4 and TRBJ2-5, is ETGVTQSPTHLIKTRGQQVTLRCSSQSGHNTVSWYQQALGQGPQFIFQYYREEENGRGNFPPRFSGLQFPNYSSELNVNALELDDSALYLCASSTAGYRRETQYFGPGTRLLVL.

The V gene is TRBV5-5, the J gene TRBJ1-1; D may be TRBD1 (6 bases). This CDR3 has 13 residues. V was cut by 4 bases and J by 3 bases, with 10 bases left in between. The germline V gene encodes CDR1 SGHKS and CDR2 YYEKEE (reference sequence). The CDR3 DNA follows: TGTGCCAGCAGCCTCGGGACACACACTGAAGCTTTCTTT. As protein: CASSLGTHTEAFF.

V is TRBV18 and J is TRBJ1-1; tentative D call: TRBD1 (6 bases). V was clipped by 2 bases and J by 4 bases, with 11 bases between them. Germline V gene sequence: CDR1 KGHSH, CDR2 LQKENI. The CDR3 covers 14 residues. CDR3 sequence: CASSPNREGTEAFF. CDR3 DNA sequence: TGTGCCAGCTCACCAAACAGGGAGGGCACTGAAGCTTTCTTT. The full variable domain, with the rest looked up from reference TRBV18 and TRBJ1-1, is NAGVMQNPRHLVRRRGQEARLRCSPMKGHSHVYWYRQLPEEGLKFMVYLQKENIIDESGMPKERFSAEFPKEGPSILRIQQVVRGDSAAYFCASSPNREGTEAFFGQGTRLTVV.

The chain links TRBV19 to TRBJ1-2; D unresolved. Germline-derived CDR1 and CDR2 are LNHDA and SQIVND (reference sequence). The germline V and J ends were trimmed by 4 bases and 4 bases, with 19 bases remaining between them. The CDR3 is made up of 16 amino acids. This CDR3 reads CASSTSRGRGGYGYTF. CDR3 DNA: TGTGCCAGTAGTACCAGTAGAGGCCGAGGAGGCTATGGCTACACCTTC. The whole variable domain, filled in from reference TRBV19 and TRBJ1-2, reads DGGITQSPKYLFRKEGQNVTLSCEQNLNHDAMYWYRQDPGQGLRLIYYSQIVNDFQKGDIAEGYSVSREKKESFPLTVTSAQKNPTAFYLCASSTSRGRGGYGYTFGSGTRLTVV.

The chain joins TRBV30 to TRBJ1-5; 7 positions agree with TRBD1. The CDR3 contains 15 residues. J was trimmed by 0 bases and V by 6 bases; bases with no gene match: 8. Germline CDR1 is GTSNPN and CDR2 is SVGIG (reference sequence). The DNA for the CDR3 is TGTGCCTGCCGGACAGGCCCGTCTAGCAATCAGCCCCAGCATTTT. This gives the protein CACRTGPSSNQPQHF.

The chain combines TRBV5-1 with TRBJ1-1; TRBD1 agrees at 10 bases. Trimming at V came to 7 bases and at J to 5 bases, leaving 5 bases not matched to a gene. The V gene's germline CDR1 is SGHRS and CDR2 YFSETQ. This CDR3 spans 13 amino acids. Here the CDR3 DNA reads TGCGCCAGCGCGACAGGGGGCTGGACTGAAGCTTTCTTT. As protein: CASATGGWTEAFF.

A few counts support this clone. This chain links TRBV27 with TRBJ1-2; 11 bases line up with TRBD1. The length of the CDR3 is 14 residues. V lost 5 bases to trimming and J lost 3 bases; unmatched junction nucleotides: 2. The V gene's germline CDR1 is MNHEY and CDR2 SMNVEV (reference sequence). Written as DNA, the CDR3 is TGTGCCAGCAGTCGGGACAGGGGGGACTATGGCTACACCTTC. This sequence encodes CASSRDRGDYGYTF.

This clone was picked up a small number of times. V is TRBV6-6 and J is TRBJ1-2; 7 bases map to TRBD1. This CDR3 is built from 17 residues. V lost 5 bases, J lost 3 bases, and 15 bases stayed unmatched. Germline CDR1 and CDR2: MNHNY and SVGAGI (reference sequence). The CDR3 loop reads CASSLGNRGILDYGYTF. Here the CDR3 DNA reads TGTGCCAGCAGTCTAGGGAACAGGGGTATTCTGGACTATGGCTACACCTTC.

The rearrangement joins TRBV7-2 to TRBJ1-2; no reliable D call. Germline V gives CDR1 SGHTA, CDR2 FQGNSA. The CDR3 runs 14 residues. V lost 4 bases and J lost 3, with 12 bases in between. The CDR3 protein is CASSSEVAHYGYTF. As DNA, the CDR3 is TGTGCCAGCAGCTCCGAGGTAGCCCACTATGGCTACACCTTC.

This sequence joins TRBV20-1 and TRBJ2-2; TRBD1 agrees at 9 bases. Trimming at V came to 3 bases and at J to 0 bases, leaving 5 bases not matched to a gene. Germline V gene sequence: CDR1 DFQATT, CDR2 SNEGSKA (reference sequence). The CDR3 consists of 16 residues. CDR3 in DNA: TGCAGTGCTAGTGACAGGGGGGAGTCGAACACCGGGGAGCTGTTTTTT. Its protein is CSASDRGESNTGELFF.

V usage is TRBV19 and J usage is TRBJ1-5, with D perhaps TRBD1 (6 bases). The CDR3 totals 19 residues. Trimming cost V 3 bases and J 4 bases, with 25 bases left between them. Germline V gives CDR1 LNHDA, CDR2 SQIVND (reference sequence). The CDR3 sequence is CASSIPTGLGQNGNQPQHF. The CDR3 DNA reads as TGTGCCAGTAGTATCCCTACAGGGTTGGGCCAAAACGGGAATCAGCCCCAGCATTTT.

The chain has TRBV19 and TRBJ2-1; D perhaps matches TRBD2 (6 bases). Germline assignment: CDR1 LNHDA and CDR2 SQIVND (reference sequence). Trimming took off 9 bases at V and 4 bases at J, with 10 bases between the two ends. The length of the CDR3 is 12 residues. The CDR3, as DNA: TGTGCCAGCACCGGGACTTACAATGAGCAGTTCTTC. As protein: CASTGTYNEQFF.

The chain is built from TRBV27 and TRBJ2-1, with 8 bases identical to TRBD2. CDR1 is MNHEY, CDR2 SMNVEV, per germline (reference sequence). V lost 2 bases and J lost 3; bases outside the gene matches: 3. There are 15 residues in the CDR3. The CDR3 bases are TGTGCCAGCAGTTTAGTTGCGGGGGGCTACAATGAGCAGTTCTTC. Translation: CASSLVAGGYNEQFF.

The sample holds many counts of this clone. CDR3 protein: CSASFAAGELFF. CDR3 DNA sequence: TGCAGTGCTAGTTTCGCAGCCGGGGAGCTGTTTTTT. The gene calls are TRBV20-1 and TRBJ2-2; D gene ambiguous. Germline loops: CDR1 DFQATT, CDR2 SNEGSKA (reference sequence). Trimming took off 3 bases at V and 6 bases at J, with 8 bases between the two ends. The CDR3 length is 12 residues.

The CDR3 sequence is CASSARLDEQYF. The CDR3, as DNA: TGCGCCAGCAGCGCTAGACTAGACGAGCAGTACTTC. J is TRBJ2-7 and V is TRBV5-1; D may be TRBD2 (6 bases). V was cut by 4 bases and J by 5 bases, with 10 bases left in between. Germline loops: CDR1 SGHRS, CDR2 YFSETQ. This CDR3 comprises 12 residues.

The V and J genes are TRBV7-2 and TRBJ2-7; 7 bases agree with TRBD1. The CDR3 loop spans 15 amino acids. Germline CDR1 is SGHTA and CDR2 is FQGNSA. J gave up 0 bases and V 3 bases, and 5 bases lay outside the gene matches. CDR3 nucleotide sequence: TGTGCCAGCAGCTTTCCGGGACAGAGCTCCTACGAGCAGTACTTC. This encodes CASSFPGQSSYEQYF.

The J gene is TRBJ2-1, the V gene TRBV7-2; 8 positions match TRBD2. This CDR3 comprises 17 residues. The germline V gene has CDR1 SGHTA and CDR2 FQGNSA. V trimming: 0 bases; J trimming: 6 bases; junction bases outside the gene matches: 10. The CDR3 nucleotides read TGTGCCAGCAGCTTAGCCTCCGGGAGGGCCCAGGGCAATGAGCAGTTCTTC. It specifies CASSLASGRAQGNEQFF.

This chain uses TRBV5-5 with TRBJ2-5; 9 positions agree with TRBD1. J lost 5 bases, V lost 0 bases, and 2 bases had no gene match. CDR1 and CDR2 (germline): SGHKS, YYEKEE (reference sequence). The CDR3 extends over 14 amino acids. CDR3 sequence: CASSLGQGEETQYF. The CDR3 DNA sequence: TGTGCCAGCAGCTTGGGACAGGGGGAGGAGACCCAGTACTTC. The full variable domain, in which reference TRBV5-5 and TRBJ2-5 provide the parts outside the CDR3, is DAGVTQSPTHLIKTRGQQVTLRCSPISGHKSVSWYQQVLGQGPQFIFQYYEKEERGRGNFPDRFSARQFPNYSSELNVNALLLGDSALYLCASSLGQGEETQYFGPGTRLLVL.